The present TCR beta chain was sequenced within a study of T cells in localized non-small cell lung cancer. The V gene's germline CDR1 is MDHEN and CDR2 SYDVKM. V shed 1 base and J shed 4 bases, with 12 bases lying between them. The CDR3 runs 15 residues. About this clone itself: The antigen remains unidentified.

Study results and caveats: Since sequencing was restricted to only one region of the tumor, intratumor heterogeneity remains a possibility. Longer overall survival associated with higher blood T cell density; shorter survival with higher adjacent-lung clonality. Adjacent lung exhibited a median of approximately 50 among the 100 most abundant tumor clones.

Clones were sequenced by immunoSEQ multiplex PCR, and TCRdb holds only the in-frame ones, with some missing. The sample has 5,000 to 8,000 clones; approximately 88% are singletons. This specimen was peripheral blood, taken before any cancer treatment. The clonotype was recovered from a male donor aged 60 or older with stage I lung adenocarcinoma. The V call is TRBV28, the J call TRBJ2-3; tentative D call: TRBD2 (5 bases). The CDR3 region is CASSLSGSGADTQYF. CDR3 sequence (DNA): TGTGCCAGCAGTTTATCGGGCAGCGGCGCAGATACGCAGTATTTT.